This entry describes one T cell receptor (beta chain). The data were taken from a study of T cell changes during pregnancy in multiple sclerosis. Using immunoSEQ multiplex PCR, the repertoire was profiled, and TCRdb retains in-frame clones only, with some absent. This table holds about 79,000 clones, about 93% found once. Germline lookup yields CDR1 MNHNY and CDR2 SVGAGI (reference sequence). The CDR3 is 13 amino acids. Trimming pared 9 bases from V and 3 bases from J, leaving 14 bases between. The receptor's source is a female donor with multiple sclerosis, enrolled in a pregnancy study. The chain links TRBV6-6 to TRBJ1-2, with a weak D call TRBD1 (5 bases). The sequences come from CD4+ T cells from peripheral blood mononuclear cells, collected in the second trimester of pregnancy. Here the CDR3 reads CASTWTSDYGYTF. Written as DNA, the CDR3 is TGTGCCAGTACGTGGACAAGTGACTATGGCTACACCTTC.